This T cell receptor beta chain was captured in a study of blood T cells in healthy people across ages. Through a sample-barcoded 5' primer and a J-beta primer mix, a second PCR was run for roughly 6 to 11 cycles. Sequencing of every sample gave 2.5 million or more CDR3-containing paired-end reads. TCRdb reanalysed the 5' RACE reads using MiXCR and keeps one entry per CDR3 protein. This table holds around 1,500,000 distinct CDR3 sequences, approximately 30% found once. This clonotype was seen a handful of times. Germline V gene data show CDR1 as SEHNR and CDR2 as FQNEAQ (reference sequence). V lost 8 bases, J lost 5 bases, and 1 base stayed unmatched. The CDR3 has 11 amino acids.

V is TRBV7-9 and J is TRBJ1-1; 8 nucleotides match TRBD1. Material: blood. The clonotype was recovered from a woman aged 25 to 45 in good health. The CDR3 sequence: CASDRGTEAFF. The CDR3 DNA is TGTGCCAGCGACAGGGGAACTGAAGCTTTCTTT. Together with reference TRBV7-9 and TRBJ1-1, the CDR3 gives the full variable domain: DTGVSQNPRHKITKRGQNVTFRCDPISEHNRLYWYRQTLGQGPEFLTYFQNEAQLEKSRLLSDRFSAERPKGSFSTLEIQRTEQGDSAMYLCASDRGTEAFFGQGTRLTVV.